This T cell receptor beta chain derives from a study of T cell responses to AZD1222 COVID-19 vaccine. Study-level background: The analysis combined second doses at about 4 or about 12 weeks.

This clone was observed once. Its cognate antigen is unknown. The CDR3 has 16 amino acids. V shed 2 bases and J shed 5 bases, with 15 bases lying between them. Germline loops: CDR1 MDHEN, CDR2 SYDVKM. Sequencing was performed with immunoSEQ multiplex PCR; in TCRdb, only in-frame clones are kept and a portion is missing. Here the sample spans 160,000 or so clones, 70% to 90% being singletons. Points from the study as a whole: Dominant CD4 TCR responses targeted spike regions 160-218 and 743-854. The study found Spike-specific TCR breadth and depth rose after two AZD1222 doses. At baseline, seropositivity was found in only 5 to 7 AZD1222 recipients.

The sequence was obtained from an adult in good health. Sequencing was performed on peripheral blood, taken on day 0 of AZD1222 vaccination. The chain is built from TRBV28 and TRBJ1-4; D gene ambiguous. The CDR3 region is CASSLQEGLRNEKLFF. The CDR3 coding sequence is TGTGCCAGCAGTTTACAAGAGGGCCTTAGGAATGAAAAACTGTTTTTT. Together with reference TRBV28 and TRBJ1-4, the CDR3 gives the full variable domain: DVKVTQSSRYLVKRTGEKVFLECVQDMDHENMFWYRQDPGLGLRLIYFSYDVKMKEKGDIPEGYSVSREKKERFSLILESASTNQTSMYLCASSLQEGLRNEKLFFGSGTQLSVL.